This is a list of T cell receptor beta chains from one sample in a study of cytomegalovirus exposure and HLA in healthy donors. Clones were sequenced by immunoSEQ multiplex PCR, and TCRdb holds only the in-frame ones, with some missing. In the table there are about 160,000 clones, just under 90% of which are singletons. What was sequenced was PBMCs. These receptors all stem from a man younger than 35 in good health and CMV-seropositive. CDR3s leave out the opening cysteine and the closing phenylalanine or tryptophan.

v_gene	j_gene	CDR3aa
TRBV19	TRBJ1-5	ASSLQDTQH
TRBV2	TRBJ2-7	ASSEETGNRYEQY
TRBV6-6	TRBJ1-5	ASSQRGNQPQH
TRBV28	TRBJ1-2	ASSLGQGNYGYT
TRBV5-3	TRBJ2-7	ARSLDRGNSYEQY
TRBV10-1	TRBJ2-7	ATYTSGRPYEQY
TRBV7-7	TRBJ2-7	ASSSGQGREQY
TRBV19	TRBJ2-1	ASSIYTAGLSDNEQF
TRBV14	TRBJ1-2	ASSQSLLGYT
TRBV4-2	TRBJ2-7	ASSQGPGLEGYEQY
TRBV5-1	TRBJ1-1	ASSPWGEANTEAF
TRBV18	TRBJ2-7	ASSPLQGDHEQY
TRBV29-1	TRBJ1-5	SVVFGSGIQPQH
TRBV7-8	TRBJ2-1	ASSLVWTGNEQF
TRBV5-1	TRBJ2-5	ASSQTGGSLETQY
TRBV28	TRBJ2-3	ASSLTHGTGGSTDTQY
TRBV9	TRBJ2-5	ASSSPQGREQY
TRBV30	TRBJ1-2	AWNVRDSGGYT
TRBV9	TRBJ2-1	ASSPLAVSYNEQF
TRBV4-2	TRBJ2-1	ASSQVRTLAGGHEQF
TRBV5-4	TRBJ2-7	ASSLGGTGLYYEQY
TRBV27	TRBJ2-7	ASSSSRTAWGEQY
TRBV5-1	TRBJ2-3	ASSLAAGGMSDTQY
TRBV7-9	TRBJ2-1	ASSSPGTRYNEQF
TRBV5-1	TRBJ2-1	ASSLNPSGSGGSYNEQF
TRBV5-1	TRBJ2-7	ASSKGPGQGSSYEQY
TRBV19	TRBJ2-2	ASSISSTSPGELF
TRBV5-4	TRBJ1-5	ASSQEGVNQPQH
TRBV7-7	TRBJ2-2	ASSPRQESWTGELF
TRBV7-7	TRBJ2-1	ASSLGPGLAGESYNEQF
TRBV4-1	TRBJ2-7	ASSLPPRGLAGAEQY
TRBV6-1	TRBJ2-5	ASSEAQRSTQY
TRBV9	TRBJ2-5	ASSVAAGVQETQY
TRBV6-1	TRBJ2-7	ASSEPGLAVTYEQY
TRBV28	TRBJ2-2	ASSFRGTNTGELF
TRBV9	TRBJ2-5	ASSVDGRGGTQY
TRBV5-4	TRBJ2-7	ASSLFGLAGGEQY
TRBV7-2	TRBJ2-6	ASSLIVSSGANVLT
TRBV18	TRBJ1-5	ASSPQGGNQPQH
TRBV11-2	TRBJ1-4	ASRAGTAIEKLF
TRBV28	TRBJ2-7	ASSAPSGSYEQY
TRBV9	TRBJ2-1	ASSGATTYNEQF
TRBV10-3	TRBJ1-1	AISELGTPNTEAF
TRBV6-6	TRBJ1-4	ASRTGTVATNEKLF
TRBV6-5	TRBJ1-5	ASRTGNQPQH
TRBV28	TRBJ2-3	ASSLPGSTDTQY
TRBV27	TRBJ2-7	ASSPTGTSGSLRY
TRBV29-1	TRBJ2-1	SVEDRGFAYNEQF
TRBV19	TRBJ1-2	ASSADRTGAGGYT
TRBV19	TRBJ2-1	ASKSGFNEQF
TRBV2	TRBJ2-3	ASNFGTSGHTDTQY
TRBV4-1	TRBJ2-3	ASSPRILVSGSKEDTQY
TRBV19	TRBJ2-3	ASKTGGSSSDTQY
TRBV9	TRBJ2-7	ASSVEAGASEQY
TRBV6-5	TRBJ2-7	ASKPGGSRYEQY